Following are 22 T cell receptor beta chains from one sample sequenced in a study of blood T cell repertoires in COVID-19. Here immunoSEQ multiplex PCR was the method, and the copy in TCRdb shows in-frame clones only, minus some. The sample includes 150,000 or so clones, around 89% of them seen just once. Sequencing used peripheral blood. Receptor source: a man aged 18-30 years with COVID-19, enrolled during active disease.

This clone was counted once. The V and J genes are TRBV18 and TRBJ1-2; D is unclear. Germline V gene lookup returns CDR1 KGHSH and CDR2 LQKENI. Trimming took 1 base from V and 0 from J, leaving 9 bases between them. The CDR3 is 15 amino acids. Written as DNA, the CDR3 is TGTGCCAGCTCACCACGCGCGGAAGCTAACTATGGCTACACCTTC. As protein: CASSPRAEANYGYTF.

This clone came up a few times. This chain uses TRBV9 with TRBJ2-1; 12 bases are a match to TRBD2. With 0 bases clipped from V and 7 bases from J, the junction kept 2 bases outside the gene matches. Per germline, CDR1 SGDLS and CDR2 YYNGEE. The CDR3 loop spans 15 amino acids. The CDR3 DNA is TGTGCCAGCAGCGTAGATGGACTAGCGGGAAATGAGCAGTTCTTC. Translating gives CASSVDGLAGNEQFF. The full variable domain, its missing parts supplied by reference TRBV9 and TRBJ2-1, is DSGVTQTPKHLITATGQRVTLRCSPRSGDLSVYWYQQSLDQGLQFLIQYYNGEERAKGNILERFSAQQFPDLHSELNLSSLELGDSALYFCASSVDGLAGNEQFFGPGTRLTVL.

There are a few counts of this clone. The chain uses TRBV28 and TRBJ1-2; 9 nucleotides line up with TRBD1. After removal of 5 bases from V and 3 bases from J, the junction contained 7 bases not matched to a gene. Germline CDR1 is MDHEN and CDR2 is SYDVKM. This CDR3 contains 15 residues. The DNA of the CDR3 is TGTGCCAGCAGTCAGGGACAGGGTAGTTACTATGGCTACACCTTC. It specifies CASSQGQGSYYGYTF.

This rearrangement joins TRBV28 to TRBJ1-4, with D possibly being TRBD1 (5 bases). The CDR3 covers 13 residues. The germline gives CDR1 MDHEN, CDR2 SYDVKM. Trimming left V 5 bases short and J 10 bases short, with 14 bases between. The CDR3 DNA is TGTGCCAGCAGTCCCTTCAGGGAGGGAAAACTGTTTTTT. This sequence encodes CASSPFREGKLFF. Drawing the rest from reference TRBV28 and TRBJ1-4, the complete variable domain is DVKVTQSSRYLVKRTGEKVFLECVQDMDHENMFWYRQDPGLGLRLIYFSYDVKMKEKGDIPEGYSVSREKKERFSLILESASTNQTSMYLCASSPFREGKLFFGSGTQLSVL.

The CDR3 is CASSRYRGTGELFF. The DNA of the CDR3 is TGTGCCAGCAGTCGGTACAGGGGCACCGGGGAGCTGTTTTTT. The chain couples TRBV27 to TRBJ2-2, with 7 bases matching TRBD1. The junction had 4 bases not matched to a gene; V was cut back by 5 bases and J by 4 bases. This CDR3 is 14 amino acids long. CDR1 MNHEY and CDR2 SMNVEV come from the germline V gene (reference sequence).

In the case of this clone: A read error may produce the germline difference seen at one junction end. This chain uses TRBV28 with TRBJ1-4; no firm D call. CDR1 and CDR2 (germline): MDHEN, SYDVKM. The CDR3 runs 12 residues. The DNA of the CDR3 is TGTGCCAGCAGTTTTCTTAATGAAAAACTGCTTTTT. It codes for CASSFLNEKLLF.

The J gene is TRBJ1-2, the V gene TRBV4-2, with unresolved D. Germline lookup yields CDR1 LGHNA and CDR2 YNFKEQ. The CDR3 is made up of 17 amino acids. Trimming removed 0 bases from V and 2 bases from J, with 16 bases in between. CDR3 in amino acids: CASSQEWSSGTNYGYTF. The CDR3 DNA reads TGTGCCAGCAGCCAAGAGTGGTCGTCGGGAACAAACTATGGCTACACCTTC.

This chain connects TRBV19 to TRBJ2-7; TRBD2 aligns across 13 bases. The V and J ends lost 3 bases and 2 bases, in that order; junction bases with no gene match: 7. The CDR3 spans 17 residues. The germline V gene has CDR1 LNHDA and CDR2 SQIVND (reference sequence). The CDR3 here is CASSIKGLAGETYEQYF. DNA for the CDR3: TGTGCCAGTAGTATCAAAGGACTAGCGGGAGAGACCTACGAGCAGTACTTC.

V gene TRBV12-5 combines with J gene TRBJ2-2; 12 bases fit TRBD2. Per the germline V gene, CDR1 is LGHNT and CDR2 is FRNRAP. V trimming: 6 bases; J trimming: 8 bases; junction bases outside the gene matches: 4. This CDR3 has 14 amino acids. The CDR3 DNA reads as TGTGCTAGTGGCCAGACTAGCGGGAGTGGGGAGCTGTTTTTT. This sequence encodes CASGQTSGSGELFF.

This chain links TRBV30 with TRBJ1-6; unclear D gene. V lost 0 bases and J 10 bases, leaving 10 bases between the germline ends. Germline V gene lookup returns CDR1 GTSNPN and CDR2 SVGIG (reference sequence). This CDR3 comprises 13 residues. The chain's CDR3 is CAWSVQSMSPLHF. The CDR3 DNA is TGTGCCTGGAGTGTACAGTCCATGTCACCCCTCCACTTT.

The CDR3: CASSPTEGALSYGYTF. CDR3 DNA sequence: TGCGCCAGCAGCCCCACAGAGGGGGCGCTTTCTTATGGCTACACCTTC. V and J are TRBV4-3 and TRBJ1-2; TRBD1 aligns across 7 bases. After removal of 4 bases from V and 5 bases from J, the junction contained 13 bases not matched to a gene. Germline V CDR1 and CDR2: LGHNA, YSLEER. The CDR3 sequence is 16 residues long.

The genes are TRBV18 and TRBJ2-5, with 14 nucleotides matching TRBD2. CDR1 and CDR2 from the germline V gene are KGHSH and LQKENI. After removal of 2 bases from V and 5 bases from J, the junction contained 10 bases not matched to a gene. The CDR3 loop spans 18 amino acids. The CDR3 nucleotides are TGTGCCAGCTCACCATACCCCGGGACTAGCGGGAGTAGGGAGACCCAGTACTTC. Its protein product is CASSPYPGTSGSRETQYF.

This CDR3 is CASSQDSRGLSGELFF. In DNA form, the CDR3 reads TGCGCCAGCAGCCAAGATTCCAGGGGTCTTTCCGGGGAGCTGTTTTTT. The V gene is TRBV4-3, the J gene TRBJ2-2; D may be TRBD1 (6 bases). Germline values: CDR1 LGHNA, CDR2 YSLEER. V lost 0 bases to trimming and J lost 6 bases, with 14 bases between them. The CDR3 totals 16 residues.

The CDR3 bases are TGTGCCAGCACCCTGTTGCGGGAGGGAAAGACAGATACGCAGTATTTT. Encoded protein: CASTLLREGKTDTQYF. This chain joins TRBV28 and TRBJ2-3, with 9 bases lining up with TRBD2. Germline V gene sequence: CDR1 MDHEN, CDR2 SYDVKM. The CDR3 has 16 amino acids. V shed 7 bases, J shed 3 bases, and the junction held 11 bases outside the gene matches.

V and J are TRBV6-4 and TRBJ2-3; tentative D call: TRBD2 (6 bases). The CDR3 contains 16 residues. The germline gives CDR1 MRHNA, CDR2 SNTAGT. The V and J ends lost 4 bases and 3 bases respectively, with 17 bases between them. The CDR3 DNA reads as TGTGCCAGCAGTGGACCGGCTAGCGAGTTGACAGATACGCAGTATTTT. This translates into CASSGPASELTDTQYF.

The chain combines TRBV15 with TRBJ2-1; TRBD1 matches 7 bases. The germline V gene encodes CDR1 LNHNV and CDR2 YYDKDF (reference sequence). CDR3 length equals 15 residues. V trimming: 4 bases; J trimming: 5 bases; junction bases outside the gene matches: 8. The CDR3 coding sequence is TGTGCCACCAGCACTGGGCAGGGGGAAGACAATGAGCAGTTCTTC. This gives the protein CATSTGQGEDNEQFF.

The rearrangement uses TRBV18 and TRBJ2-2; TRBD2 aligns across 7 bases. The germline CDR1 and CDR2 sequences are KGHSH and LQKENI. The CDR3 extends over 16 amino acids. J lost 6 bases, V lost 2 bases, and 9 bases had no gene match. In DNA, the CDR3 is TGTGCCAGCTCACCAAGGGACTATTCCCCCTCCGGGGAGCTGTTTTTT. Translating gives CASSPRDYSPSGELFF.

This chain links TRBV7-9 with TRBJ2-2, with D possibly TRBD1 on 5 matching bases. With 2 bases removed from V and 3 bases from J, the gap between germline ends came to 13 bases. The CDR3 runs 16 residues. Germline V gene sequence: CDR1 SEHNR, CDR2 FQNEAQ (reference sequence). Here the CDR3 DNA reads TGTGCCAGCAGCTTACCCCAGGGTGGGTACACCGGGGAGCTGTTTTTT. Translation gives CASSLPQGGYTGELFF.

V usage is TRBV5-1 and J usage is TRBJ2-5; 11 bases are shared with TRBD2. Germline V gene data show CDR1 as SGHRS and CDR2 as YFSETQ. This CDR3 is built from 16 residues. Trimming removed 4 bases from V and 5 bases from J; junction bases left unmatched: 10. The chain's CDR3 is CASSQGTSGEGETQYF. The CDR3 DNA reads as TGCGCCAGCAGCCAAGGGACTAGCGGAGAGGGGGAGACCCAGTACTTC.

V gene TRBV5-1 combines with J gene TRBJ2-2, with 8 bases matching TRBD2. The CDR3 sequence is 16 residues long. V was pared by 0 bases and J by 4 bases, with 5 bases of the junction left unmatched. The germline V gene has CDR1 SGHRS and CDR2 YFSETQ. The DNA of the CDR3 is TGCGCCAGCAGCTTGGCCGGGAGGGCCTCCACCGGGGAGCTGTTTTTT. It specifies CASSLAGRASTGELFF.

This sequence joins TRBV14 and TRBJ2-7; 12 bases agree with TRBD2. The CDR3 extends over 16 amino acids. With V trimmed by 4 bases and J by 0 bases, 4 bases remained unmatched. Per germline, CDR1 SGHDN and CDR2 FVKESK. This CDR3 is CASSRTSGTYSYEQYF. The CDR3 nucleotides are TGTGCCAGCAGCCGGACTAGCGGGACATACTCCTACGAGCAGTACTTC.

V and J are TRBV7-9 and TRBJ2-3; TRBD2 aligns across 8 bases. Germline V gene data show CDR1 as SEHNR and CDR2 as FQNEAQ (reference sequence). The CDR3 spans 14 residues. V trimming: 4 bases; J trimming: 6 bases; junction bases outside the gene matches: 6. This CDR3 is CASSSQRETDTQYF. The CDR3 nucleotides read TGTGCCAGCAGCTCTCAGCGGGAGACGGATACGCAGTATTTT.